This T cell receptor (beta chain) is drawn from a study of OX40 agonist ivuxolimab in advanced cancers. Broader study findings: Nonresponders, in some cases, also had low normalized T-cell clonal expansion. People who partly responded at 0.1-3.0 mg/kg had some of the least clonal expansion seen. Expanded clones were, on average, more numerous among CD8+ T cells than CD4+.

Note on this clone: Its antigen is undetermined.

Assay: immunoSEQ multiplex PCR; the TCRdb copy retains only in-frame clones and omits some. The repertoire holds approximately 70,000 clones, roughly 80% seen once, with 0.85% to 1.3% in the top ten. The CDR3 loop spans 20 amino acids. CDR1 is SGHTS, CDR2 YDEGEE, per germline. V shed 7 bases and J 0 bases; nucleotides not matched to a gene: 18. The sequence was obtained from an adult with an advanced solid tumor such as melanoma, head and neck, liver or kidney cancer. The sequencing here drew on CD4+ or CD8+ T cells sorted from blood, taken in a trial of the OX40 agonist ivuxolimab. This chain joins TRBV5-8 and TRBJ1-6; 8 bases map to TRBD1. In DNA form, the CDR3 reads TGTGCCAGCCGACAGGGGCGCCATATCGGAAATTCCTCCTATAATTCACCCCTCCACTTT. Translating gives CASRQGRHIGNSSYNSPLHF.